This paragraph reports one TCR beta chain. The record originates from a study of blood T cell repertoires in COVID-19. TCRdb keeps only in-frame clones here, not all; method: immunoSEQ multiplex PCR. The data contain approximately 180,000 clones, over 75% of them singletons. This TCR derives from a woman aged 80 or over with acute or convalescent COVID-19. Sequencing input: peripheral blood.

The CDR3 DNA reads as TGCGCCAGCAGCGAGGGTGCGGGGGGTCACAATTCACCCCTCCACTTT. It codes for CASSEGAGGHNSPLHF. The chain carries TRBV5-1 and TRBJ1-6; D might be TRBD1 (5 bases). CDR3 length: 16 residues. Germline lookup yields CDR1 SGHRS and CDR2 YFSETQ. Trimming shortened V by 4 bases and J by 7 bases, and 18 bases separated the two germline ends.